This T cell receptor (beta chain) was captured in a study of T cell responses to AZD1222 COVID-19 vaccine. This table comes from immunoSEQ multiplex PCR, and its TCRdb copy is limited to in-frame clones, with some not included. The sample records more than 110,000 clones, approximately 90% being singletons. This CDR3 comprises 13 residues. V lost 7 bases, J lost 5 bases, and 15 bases lay in between. The germline V gene has CDR1 MNHEY and CDR2 SVGAGI. The source material was peripheral blood, sampled on day 0 of AZD1222 vaccination. This sequence originates from an adult in good health. The V call is TRBV6-5, the J call TRBJ2-7, with D possibly being TRBD2 (5 bases). The chain's CDR3 is CASNGNRFDEQYF. CDR3 nucleotide sequence: TGTGCCAGCAACGGGAATCGGTTCGACGAGCAGTACTTC.